What follows are 16 T cell receptor beta chains derived from one specimen sequenced in a study of T cells in Graves' hyperthyroidism and ophthalmopathy. What was amplified from RNA transcripts were TCR beta CDR3 regions. Carried out on the TCR CDR3, a first-round RT-PCR used the HTBI primer set. MiXCR, applied by TCRdb to the multiplex PCR reads, yields one record per CDR3 protein. The sample lists approximately 480,000 distinct CDR3 sequences, 20% to 25% seen once, with 26% in the top ten. Specimen: blood. These receptor sequences come from a young man with Graves' hyperthyroidism.

This clonotype was recorded at least ten times. J is TRBJ1-2 and V is TRBV9; no definite D call. Looked up from germline, CDR1 is SGDLS and CDR2 is YYNGEE. The CDR3 length is 15 residues. Trimming left V 0 bases short and J 4 bases short, with 13 bases between. The CDR3 DNA reads as TGTGCCAGCAGCGTAGCCGCGGGGAGCGGCTATGGCTACACCTTC. Translating gives CASSVAAGSGYGYTF.

The rearrangement uses TRBV10-3 and TRBJ1-2; D may be TRBD1 (5 bases). The V gene lost 6 bases and the J gene lost 4 bases, with 12 bases spanning the gap. The CDR3 length is 13 residues. Germline lookup yields CDR1 ENHRY and CDR2 SYGVKD. The CDR3 sequence: CAISKGRVYGYTF. The CDR3 nucleotides are TGTGCCATCAGCAAGGGACGAGTCTATGGCTACACCTTC.

This clonotype was seen ten or more times. The chain links TRBV7-2 to TRBJ2-7; D perhaps matches TRBD1 (6 bases). Trimming removed 5 bases at V and 3 bases at J, with 11 bases between. The germline V gene encodes CDR1 SGHTA and CDR2 FQGNSA. The CDR3 totals 13 residues. In nucleotides, the CDR3 is TGTGCCAGCAGCGCGCAACAGGGCTACGAGCAGTACTTC. Translating gives CASSAQQGYEQYF.

This clonotype has more than one count but fewer than ten. The chain links TRBV7-6 to TRBJ2-7, with D possibly matching TRBD2 (6 bases). The CDR3 consists of 15 residues. Germline V gene data show CDR1 as SGHVS and CDR2 as FNYEAQ. Between the trimmed V and J ends, which lost 1 base and 0 bases, there was a span of 10 bases. The chain's CDR3 is CASSLGRGFSYEQYF. DNA for the CDR3: TGTGCCAGCAGCTTAGGACGGGGGTTCTCCTACGAGCAGTACTTC.

This clonotype showed up many times. V usage is TRBV6-1 and J usage is TRBJ2-7; D is possibly TRBD1 or TRBD2 (6 bases each). CDR1 is MNHNS, CDR2 SASEGT, per germline. The CDR3 covers 16 residues. V lost 0 bases, J lost 0 bases, and 12 bases lay in between. CDR3 DNA: TGTGCCAGCAGTGAAGCGTGGGGGGCCAACTCCTACGAGCAGTACTTC. The encoded protein is CASSEAWGANSYEQYF.

This clonotype was counted ten times or more. This chain joins TRBV11-2 and TRBJ2-2, with 12 positions matching TRBD2. This CDR3 contains 15 residues. Trimming at V came to 4 bases and at J to 5 bases, leaving 2 bases not matched to a gene. CDR1 SGHAT and CDR2 FQNNGV come from the germline V gene. Here the CDR3 reads CASSSGLAGTGELFF. The CDR3 DNA is TGTGCCAGCAGCTCCGGACTAGCGGGAACCGGGGAGCTGTTTTTT.

The table lists this clonotype with many counts. J is TRBJ1-2 and V is TRBV2; 8 bases fit TRBD1. Losses at the gene ends were 10 bases for V and 0 bases for J; bases not matched to a gene: 10. The germline CDR1 and CDR2 sequences are SNHLY and FYNNEI. This CDR3 contains 15 residues. CDR3 sequence reads: CATRDRPKANYGYTF. CDR3 nucleotides: TGTGCCACCCGGGACAGGCCTAAGGCTAACTATGGCTACACCTTC.

The chain employs TRBV5-1 and TRBJ1-2, with D possibly TRBD1 on 5 matching bases. V lost 0 bases, J lost 8 bases, and 17 bases lay in between. The germline V gene encodes CDR1 SGHRS and CDR2 YFSETQ. There are 15 residues in the CDR3. The CDR3 nucleotides are TGCGCCAGCAGCTTGGGGGCCAGGGAGGTGAGGGGCTACACCTTC. Translating gives CASSLGAREVRGYTF.

In nucleotides, the CDR3 is TGTGCCAGCAGTGAACGAGGGGTTGGAAACATTCAGTACTTC. This sequence encodes CASSERGVGNIQYF. This chain links TRBV6-1 with TRBJ2-4; the D gene could be TRBD1 or TRBD2 (5 bases each). The germline gives CDR1 MNHNS, CDR2 SASEGT. V was trimmed by 2 bases and J by 6 bases, leaving 11 bases between them. The CDR3 runs to 14 residues.

This clonotype was seen repeatedly, ten times or more. The CDR3 protein is CASSIPGRPYEQYF. CDR3 bases: TGTGCCAGCAGTATTCCGGGCCGCCCGTACGAGCAGTACTTC. The gene calls are TRBV12-3 or TRBV12-4 and TRBJ2-7, with D unresolved. The CDR3 runs 14 residues. The ends were cut back, 5 bases at V and 4 bases at J, with 15 bases in the middle.

This clonotype was observed many times. The V call is TRBV6-2 or TRBV6-3, the J call TRBJ2-7, with 10 bases matching TRBD1. CDR3 size: 14 residues. The V and J ends lost 2 bases and 2 bases, in that order; junction bases with no gene match: 0. Germline V gives CDR1 MNHEY, CDR2 SVGEGT. The CDR3 loop reads CASSYGQGAYEQYF. CDR3 coding DNA: TGTGCCAGCAGTTACGGACAGGGGGCCTACGAGCAGTACTTC.

This clonotype was recorded at least ten times. The chain links TRBV27 to TRBJ2-7, with 7 positions matching TRBD1. From germline, CDR1 is MNHEY and CDR2 SMNVEV (reference sequence). This CDR3 spans 14 amino acids. Trimming took 5 bases from V and 3 from J; bases not matched to a gene: 7. This chain's CDR3 is CASSNLDRVYEQYF. In DNA, the CDR3 is TGTGCCAGCAGTAATCTTGACAGGGTCTACGAGCAGTACTTC.

This clonotype has only a few counts. This chain connects TRBV28 to TRBJ2-7; D not certain. V dropped 0 bases and J dropped 5 bases, with 5 bases sitting between them. The V gene's germline CDR1 is MDHEN and CDR2 SYDVKM. This CDR3 region has 12 residues. CDR3 sequence: CASSLWGNEQYF. In DNA form, the CDR3 reads TGTGCCAGCAGTTTATGGGGGAACGAGCAGTACTTC.

The rearrangement links TRBV20-1 to TRBJ2-4; 8 nucleotides align to TRBD1. The CDR3 length is 12 residues. The junction had 5 bases not matched to a gene; V was cut back by 6 bases and J by 7 bases. The V gene's germline CDR1 is DFQATT and CDR2 SNEGSKA (reference sequence). As DNA, the CDR3 is TGCAGTGCCGGGACAGGCAAGAACATTCAGTACTTC. Translating gives CSAGTGKNIQYF.

This clonotype has a count of ten or more. The chain combines TRBV3-1 with TRBJ1-5; D is possibly TRBD1 (5 bases). Germline V gives CDR1 LGHDT, CDR2 YNNKEL (reference sequence). Trimming removed 1 base at V and 7 bases at J, with 14 bases between. The CDR3 totals 15 residues. Here the CDR3 reads CASSQGVGASQPQHF. The CDR3 nucleotides read TGTGCCAGCAGCCAAGGGGTAGGGGCGAGCCAGCCCCAGCATTTT.

This clonotype appeared a few times. This chain connects TRBV11-2 to TRBJ2-5; maybe TRBD2 (5 bases). Trimming took 2 bases from V and 6 from J, leaving 10 bases between them. Per the germline V gene, CDR1 is SGHAT and CDR2 is FQNNGV. The CDR3 length is 13 residues. The chain's CDR3 is CASSLSLGKTQYF. Here the CDR3 DNA reads TGTGCCAGCAGCTTATCACTAGGAAAGACCCAGTACTTC.